The source of this T cell receptor beta chain is a study of tumor and adjacent non-tumor tissue in lung cancer. The wider study: Aged about 30 to 85 years, patients included 10 men and about 5 women with stage I to III disease.

In the case of this clonotype: Its antigen is not known. Likely a read error: the CDR3 ends without its conserved phenylalanine or tryptophan.

Study results and limitations: Top 100 clones took a larger repertoire share in normal lung.

This CDR3 comprises 14 residues. The V end lost 4 bases, the J end lost 4 bases, and 13 bases lay between the germline ends. Germline assignment: CDR1 SGHAT and CDR2 FQNNGV. No cell sorting was done before RNA was extracted from the tissue. This non-tumor lung sample came from over 3 cm beyond the tumor edge. Newly diagnosed lung cancer patients had thoracic surgery in China, August–late 2014, without prior chemotherapy. TCRbeta libraries were built with three rounds of nested PCR, modified from ARM-PCR. MiXCR was run by TCRdb on the multiplex PCR reads, yielding one entry per CDR3 protein. The table records some 73,000 distinct CDR3 sequences, more than 80% of them present only once.

The chain is built from TRBV11-2 and TRBJ2-5, with a tentative D call TRBD1 (5 bases). This TCR came from a man in his 60s with non-small cell lung cancer. Sequenced sample: distant non-tumor lung tissue. CDR3: CASSSGHVLETQYY. In DNA form, the CDR3 reads TGTGCCAGCAGCTCTGGACACGTCCTAGAGACCCAGTACTAC.